This T cell receptor (beta chain) was captured by sequencing in a study of identical twins. Whole-study findings and limits: There is a chance that invariant MAIT and iNKT cells partially muddied zero-insertion analyses. The study based its conclusions on cross-sectional statistical analysis and did not follow the same donors.

V shed 8 bases and J shed 4 bases, with 16 bases lying between them. Germline V gene sequence: CDR1 SGDLS, CDR2 YYNGEE. The length of the CDR3 is 14 residues. With respect to this clonotype: What it binds is unknown.

TCRdb recomputed calls from the 5' RACE reads with MiXCR, one row per CDR3 protein. Among about 340,000 distinct CDR3 sequences listed, about 12% were seen once. Separately, the same data were catalogued under a study of yellow fever vaccine responses in identical twins.

The chain joins TRBV9 to TRBJ2-1; D is perhaps TRBD2 (6 bases). The receptor was derived from a woman aged 18-35 years in good health. Sequencing used CD8+ T cells sorted from blood. This CDR3 is CASTTGADYNEQFF. The CDR3, as DNA: TGTGCCAGTACCACGGGAGCGGATTACAATGAGCAGTTCTTC.